Listed here are 30 T cell receptor beta chains from one sample, sequenced in a study of blood T cell repertoires in COVID-19. TCRdb's table, derived via immunoSEQ multiplex PCR, lists solely in-frame clones and lacks some. The profile shows about 76,000 clones, roughly 87% of them singletons. Material for sequencing was peripheral blood. These receptors came from a woman aged 80 or over with active or convalescent COVID-19.

The rearrangement links TRBV5-4 to TRBJ1-2; 7 bases are a match to TRBD1. V dropped 4 bases and J dropped 0; count of bases not matched to a gene: 3. The CDR3 spans 14 residues. Germline CDR1 reads SGHNT; CDR2 reads YYREEE (reference sequence). The CDR3: CASSMTGSNYGYTF. Here the CDR3 DNA reads TGTGCCAGCAGCATGACAGGGTCTAACTATGGCTACACCTTC.

In DNA form, the CDR3 reads TGTGCCAGCAGACGTGGGAGCTACCCCCCCCGGGACTACGTGAATGAGCAGTTCTTC. This sequence encodes CASRRGSYPPRDYVNEQFF. The rearrangement joins TRBV3-1 (or the pseudogene TRBV3-2) to TRBJ2-1; 7 bases are a match to TRBD2. The CDR3 is 19 amino acids. The V and J ends lost 6 bases and 7 bases, in that order; junction bases with no gene match: 24. Germline V gene data show CDR1 as LGHDT and CDR2 as YNNKEL (reference sequence).

This chain joins TRBV6-5 and TRBJ2-1; D is unresolved. This CDR3 spans 13 amino acids. Germline values: CDR1 MNHEY, CDR2 SVGAGI. The V end lost 1 base, the J end lost 7 bases, and 8 bases lay between the germline ends. CDR3 amino acids: CASSYFARNEQFF. For the CDR3, the DNA is TGTGCCAGCAGTTACTTTGCTAGGAATGAGCAGTTCTTC.

This clone was observed a few times. The chain combines TRBV2 with TRBJ2-7; 9 nucleotides match TRBD1. The V and J ends lost 6 bases and 4 bases, in that order; junction bases with no gene match: 10. Germline-derived CDR1 and CDR2 are SNHLY and FYNNEI. The CDR3 runs 15 residues. The DNA for the CDR3 is TGTGCCAGCAGGGGCCGGGACAGGGATTTTTACGAGCAGTACTTC. Protein sequence: CASRGRDRDFYEQYF.

The V and J genes are TRBV19 and TRBJ1-1; D call uncertain. Per germline, CDR1 LNHDA and CDR2 SQIVND (reference sequence). CDR3 length equals 13 residues. Trimming pared 10 bases from V and 2 bases from J, leaving 14 bases between. The DNA of the CDR3 is TGTGCCACCCGACAAGTCCTTAACACTGAAGCTTTCTTT. Residues: CATRQVLNTEAFF.

J is TRBJ2-7 and V is TRBV6-1; tentative D call: TRBD2 (5 bases). CDR3 length: 15 residues. Germline-derived CDR1 and CDR2 are MNHNS and SASEGT. Trimming pared 2 bases from V and 3 bases from J, leaving 14 bases between. This CDR3 reads CASSERGSAVYEQYF. The CDR3 DNA reads as TGTGCCAGCAGTGAACGAGGGTCAGCAGTCTACGAGCAGTACTTC.

V usage is TRBV4-1 and J usage is TRBJ1-5; D call uncertain. Trimming stripped 0 bases from V and 8 bases from J, with 17 bases between. Germline lookup yields CDR1 MGHRA and CDR2 YSYEKL. The CDR3 totals 16 residues. Here the CDR3 reads CASSQEIYRSGEPQHF. As DNA, the CDR3 is TGCGCCAGCAGCCAAGAAATATATCGGTCCGGGGAGCCCCAGCATTTT.

This chain uses TRBV10-3 with TRBJ2-7; TRBD1 matches at 7 bases. Looked up from germline, CDR1 is ENHRY and CDR2 is SYGVKD. Germline trimming cut 9 bases from V and 10 bases from J; bases unmatched to any gene: 15. This CDR3 spans 13 amino acids. This chain's CDR3 is CAINVAGGLGQYF. The CDR3 DNA reads TGTGCCATAAACGTGGCAGGGGGATTGGGTCAGTACTTC.

J is TRBJ1-2 and V is TRBV27, with D hard to call. V was clipped by 2 bases and J by 5 bases, with 12 bases between them. CDR3 size: 14 residues. CDR1 and CDR2 (germline): MNHEY, SMNVEV (reference sequence). In DNA form, the CDR3 reads TGTGCCAGCAGTTTACGCACTGAAACTTATGGCTACACCTTC. Its protein product is CASSLRTETYGYTF.

This clone was detected only once. The V and J genes are TRBV28 and TRBJ1-2; no definite D call. V lost 6 bases and J 8 bases, leaving 19 bases between the germline ends. Germline lookup yields CDR1 MDHEN and CDR2 SYDVKM. The CDR3 extends over 14 amino acids. CDR3 residues: CASSLDTAAPGYTF. CDR3 bases: TGTGCCAGCAGCCTTGACACGGCCGCTCCGGGCTACACCTTC.

The chain carries TRBV6-5 and TRBJ1-4; D may be TRBD1 (6 bases). CDR1 is MNHEY, CDR2 SVGAGI, per germline. Trimming removed 8 bases from V and 4 bases from J, with 17 bases in between. The CDR3 loop spans 15 amino acids. As DNA, the CDR3 is TGTGCCAGCGGTAGTACAGGCAGGGGTAATGAAAAACTGTTTTTT. Protein sequence: CASGSTGRGNEKLFF.

The chain combines TRBV6-2 or TRBV6-3 with TRBJ2-1; 15 nucleotides line up with TRBD2. Trimming cost V 5 bases and J 9 bases; bases outside gene matches: 8. Germline-derived CDR1 and CDR2 are MNHEY and SVGEGT. The CDR3 extends over 16 amino acids. The CDR3 reads CASSNGLAGGLGEQFF. For the CDR3, the DNA is TGTGCCAGCAGTAATGGACTAGCGGGGGGGCTAGGTGAGCAGTTCTTC.

The rearrangement links TRBV5-1 to TRBJ1-2; D not certain. V was clipped by 5 bases and J by 0 bases, with 8 bases between them. The CDR3 has 13 amino acids. Germline CDR1 is SGHRS and CDR2 is YFSETQ. CDR3 sequence: CASRLEPNYGYTF. In nucleotides, the CDR3 is TGCGCCAGCAGATTAGAGCCTAACTATGGCTACACCTTC.

The J gene is TRBJ2-3, the V gene TRBV27, with 8 bases matching TRBD2. CDR3 length: 15 amino acids. The V gene's germline CDR1 is MNHEY and CDR2 SMNVEV (reference sequence). The V and J ends lost 3 bases and 5 bases, in that order; junction bases with no gene match: 7. The chain's CDR3 is CASSLGGAGGDTQYF. CDR3 in DNA: TGTGCCAGCAGTTTGGGGGGGGCGGGGGGAGATACGCAGTATTTT.

This clone was counted a single time. This chain uses TRBV28 with TRBJ1-3; D unresolved. The CDR3 covers 15 residues. The V gene lost 3 bases and the J gene lost 2 bases, with 11 bases spanning the gap. Germline CDR1 and CDR2: MDHEN and SYDVKM. The CDR3 loop reads CASSFDRTTGNTIYF. In DNA, the CDR3 is TGTGCCAGCAGTTTTGACCGGACTACTGGAAACACCATATATTTT.

The J gene is TRBJ1-6, the V gene TRBV7-9, with a possible D match to TRBD1 (6 bases). This CDR3 is 14 amino acids long. Germline V gene lookup returns CDR1 SEHNR and CDR2 FQNEAQ (reference sequence). The V gene lost 1 base and the J gene lost 7 bases, with 8 bases spanning the gap. The CDR3 nucleotides are TGTGCCAGCAGCTTAGGGACAGACAATTCACCCCTCCACTTT. Encoded protein: CASSLGTDNSPLHF.

CDR3 nucleotides: TGCGCCAGCAGCCAAGATGGGAGTGGGCCAAGGGATGAAAAACTGTTTTTT. This gives the protein CASSQDGSGPRDEKLFF. This chain uses TRBV4-1 with TRBJ1-4; D not certain. Germline CDR1 MGHRA, CDR2 YSYEKL. Trimming took off 0 bases at V and 6 bases at J, with 17 bases between the two ends. This CDR3 has 17 amino acids.

The gene calls are TRBV6-1 and TRBJ2-1; no firm D call. This CDR3 comprises 14 residues. Germline CDR1 reads MNHNS; CDR2 reads SASEGT. Deletions cut 2 bases from V and 7 bases from J, with 12 bases between. DNA for the CDR3: TGTGCCAGCAGTGAATTTGGGCAGGTAAATGAGCAGTTCTTC. Translated: CASSEFGQVNEQFF.

This chain links TRBV27 with TRBJ1-1; D perhaps matches TRBD1 (5 bases). This CDR3 is built from 15 residues. The germline V and J ends were trimmed by 6 bases and 1 base, with 15 bases remaining between them. In germline, CDR1 is MNHEY, CDR2 SMNVEV (reference sequence). The CDR3 region has the DNA TGTGCCAGCAGAAGGGAGGGGCGGGGGAACACTGAAGCTTTCTTT. Amino acid sequence: CASRREGRGNTEAFF.

This chain links TRBV19 with TRBJ2-2, with D unresolved. The germline CDR1 and CDR2 sequences are LNHDA and SQIVND (reference sequence). The CDR3 loop spans 13 amino acids. Between the trimmed V and J ends, which lost 3 bases and 3 bases, there was a span of 5 bases. As DNA, the CDR3 is TGTGCCAGTAGTATTTATGACACCGGGGAGCTGTTTTTT. Protein: CASSIYDTGELFF.

V gene TRBV18 combines with J gene TRBJ2-1; tentatively, D is TRBD1 (5 bases). V dropped 2 bases and J dropped 7 bases, with 9 bases sitting between them. Germline CDR1 and CDR2: KGHSH and LQKENI. The CDR3 spans 13 residues. The CDR3 loop is CASSPGAPNEQFF. In DNA form, the CDR3 reads TGTGCCAGCTCACCAGGGGCTCCAAATGAGCAGTTCTTC.

The J gene is TRBJ1-6, the V gene TRBV4-3; D ambiguous. V was cut by 1 base and J by 4 bases, with 5 bases left in between. Germline CDR1 reads LGHNA; CDR2 reads YSLEER. This CDR3 has 14 amino acids. CDR3 sequence reads: CASSQGLYNSPLHF. Here the CDR3 DNA reads TGCGCCAGCAGCCAAGGGCTTTATAATTCACCCCTCCACTTT.

This chain connects TRBV10-3 to TRBJ2-5; 10 bases are a match to TRBD1. CDR3 length: 15 amino acids. V trimming: 3 bases; J trimming: 4 bases; junction bases outside the gene matches: 5. Per the germline V gene, CDR1 is ENHRY and CDR2 is SYGVKD. CDR3 in amino acids: CAISDTTGGAETQYF. The CDR3 DNA reads TGTGCCATCAGTGATACGACAGGGGGCGCAGAGACCCAGTACTTC.

The rearrangement uses TRBV30 and TRBJ1-3; D perhaps matches TRBD1 (5 bases). The CDR3 is made up of 16 amino acids. CDR1 GTSNPN and CDR2 SVGIG come from the germline V gene (reference sequence). V was pared by 2 bases and J by 0 bases, with 14 bases between. In DNA, the CDR3 is TGTGCCTGGAGTCCACAAGACAGATACTCTGGAAACACCATATATTTT. Residues: CAWSPQDRYSGNTIYF.

V gene TRBV7-8 combines with J gene TRBJ2-7, with D possibly being TRBD2 (7 bases). CDR3 size: 15 residues. Germline CDR1 reads SGHVS; CDR2 reads FQNEAQ. The ends were cut back, 4 bases at V and 0 bases at J, with 13 bases in the middle. The CDR3 here is CASSWSGGGSYEQYF. CDR3 coding DNA: TGTGCCAGCAGCTGGTCGGGGGGCGGCTCCTACGAGCAGTACTTC.

There are a few counts of this clone. As DNA, the CDR3 is TGCAGCGTTGAAGAACCTAGCGGCACAGATACGCAGTATTTT. Protein sequence: CSVEEPSGTDTQYF. The genes are TRBV29-1 and TRBJ2-3; D perhaps matches TRBD2 (6 bases). This CDR3 has 14 amino acids. Looked up from germline, CDR1 is SQVTM and CDR2 is ANQGSEA. Trimming cost V 0 bases and J 1 base, with 8 bases left between them.

This chain connects TRBV6-6 to TRBJ1-4, with 7 bases identical to TRBD1. The CDR3 length is 15 residues. Germline CDR1 is MNHNY and CDR2 is SVGAGI (reference sequence). V dropped 5 bases and J dropped 0; count of bases not matched to a gene: 3. CDR3 sequence (DNA): TGTGCCAGCAGTGGGACAGACGCAACTAATGAAAAACTGTTTTTT. This translates into CASSGTDATNEKLFF.

The V gene is TRBV28, the J gene TRBJ1-5; D may be TRBD1 (6 bases). Trimming shortened V by 5 bases and J by 3 bases, and 11 bases separated the two germline ends. The CDR3 runs 14 residues. The germline V gene encodes CDR1 MDHEN and CDR2 SYDVKM. This chain's CDR3 is CASSRGGYNQPQHF. For the CDR3, the DNA is TGTGCCAGCAGTAGAGGGGGTTACAATCAGCCCCAGCATTTT. Full variable domain (remainder filled in from reference TRBV28 and TRBJ1-5): DVKVTQSSRYLVKRTGEKVFLECVQDMDHENMFWYRQDPGLGLRLIYFSYDVKMKEKGDIPEGYSVSREKKERFSLILESASTNQTSMYLCASSRGGYNQPQHFGDGTRLSIL.

This rearrangement joins TRBV7-2 to TRBJ1-1; D is ambiguous. The CDR3 covers 12 residues. The V end lost 6 bases, the J end lost 0 bases, and 5 bases lay between the germline ends. Per germline, CDR1 SGHTA and CDR2 FQGNSA. The chain's CDR3 is CASRLMNTEAFF. Written as DNA, the CDR3 is TGTGCCAGCAGACTAATGAACACTGAAGCTTTCTTT. Together with reference TRBV7-2 and TRBJ1-1, the CDR3 gives the full variable domain: GAGVSQSPSNKVTEKGKDVELRCDPISGHTALYWYRQSLGQGLEFLIYFQGNSAPDKSGLPSDRFSAERTGGSVSTLTIQRTQQEDSAVYLCASRLMNTEAFFGQGTRLTVV.

This clone appeared once. Written as DNA, the CDR3 is TGCGCCAGCAGCCAAGAAGGGGGACAAGCCGACTATGGCTACACCTTC. It translates to CASSQEGGQADYGYTF. The rearrangement links TRBV4-3 to TRBJ1-2, with D maybe TRBD1 (6 bases). V lost 0 bases to trimming and J lost 3 bases, with 14 bases between them. Germline V gene lookup returns CDR1 LGHNA and CDR2 YSLEER. This CDR3 spans 16 amino acids.